Listed below are T cell receptor beta chains from one sample, sequenced in a study of STAT5B mutations in CD4+ large granular lymphocyte leukemia. Libraries were prepared by immunoSEQ multiplex PCR; TCRdb keeps only in-frame clonotypes and omits some of them. The sample holds more than 45,000 clones, 60% to 75% seen once. Sequenced material: CD4+ T cells from blood buffy coats. The source is a human donor in good health. The CDR3 runs from the conserved cysteine through the conserved F or W. The order of the fields is J gene, clone size, V gene, D gene, CDR3 DNA, CDR3 protein. D genes are given only for firm matches. For some rows the clone size is stated as once, few or many, or as a class when expanded; others skip it.

j_call: TRBJ1-2; clone_size: few; v_call: TRBV29-1; d_call: TRBD1; cdr3_nt: TGCAGCGTGGGGACAGAGGGATTCAACTATGGCTACACCTTC; cdr3_aa: CSVGTEGFNYGYTF
j_call: TRBJ1-4; clone_size: .; v_call: TRBV2; d_call: .; cdr3_nt: TGTGCCAGCAGCGAGCGGCTTGCAACTAATGAAAAACTGTTTTTT; cdr3_aa: CASSERLATNEKLFF
j_call: TRBJ2-3; clone_size: .; v_call: TRBV9; d_call: TRBD2; cdr3_nt: TGTGCCAGCAGCTACTCCGGGACTAGCATGGCGGGGGGCGCAGATACGCAGTATTTT; cdr3_aa: CASSYSGTSMAGGADTQYF
j_call: TRBJ1-6; clone_size: .; v_call: TRBV28; d_call: TRBD1; cdr3_nt: TGTGCCAGCAGTGACGACAGGGGGAGTTCACCCCTCCACTTT; cdr3_aa: CASSDDRGSSPLHF
j_call: TRBJ1-1; clone_size: .; v_call: TRBV27; d_call: .; cdr3_nt: TGTGCCAGCAGTTCTGTGGCCAACACTGAAGCTTTCTTT; cdr3_aa: CASSSVANTEAFF
j_call: TRBJ2-2; clone_size: .; v_call: TRBV5-6; d_call: .; cdr3_nt: TGTGCCAGCAGCTCTGACGGCGTCGGGGAGCTGTTTTTT; cdr3_aa: CASSSDGVGELFF
j_call: TRBJ2-2; clone_size: .; v_call: TRBV10-3; d_call: TRBD2; cdr3_nt: TGTGCCATCAGCGCGGGGGGGCCGGTCACCGGGGAGCTGTTTTTT; cdr3_aa: CAISAGGPVTGELFF
j_call: TRBJ1-1; clone_size: .; v_call: TRBV15; d_call: .; cdr3_nt: TGTGCCACCAGCTGGGTGACAGGCAACACTGAAGCTTTCTTT; cdr3_aa: CATSWVTGNTEAFF
j_call: TRBJ2-7; clone_size: few; v_call: TRBV7-9; d_call: .; cdr3_nt: TGTGCCAGCAGCTTTCCCCGGGGGCAGGGAAACCTCTACGAGCAGTACTTC; cdr3_aa: CASSFPRGQGNLYEQYF
j_call: TRBJ2-7; clone_size: .; v_call: TRBV18; d_call: .; cdr3_nt: TGTGCCAGCTCACCAAGCTGGGGGACCAGGGGTCCCTACGAGCAGTACTTC; cdr3_aa: CASSPSWGTRGPYEQYF
j_call: TRBJ2-7; clone_size: .; v_call: TRBV20-1; d_call: .; cdr3_nt: TGCAGTGCTTCCGACGGCGGCGAGCAGTACTTC; cdr3_aa: CSASDGGEQYF
j_call: TRBJ2-3; clone_size: .; v_call: TRBV5-1; d_call: .; cdr3_nt: TGCGCCAGCAGCTCGGGGATTGCACCAGATACGCAGTATTTT; cdr3_aa: CASSSGIAPDTQYF
j_call: TRBJ1-2; clone_size: .; v_call: TRBV14; d_call: .; cdr3_nt: TGTGCCAGCAGCCAAGTAATCGGGGCCCTGGTTGGCTACACCTTC; cdr3_aa: CASSQVIGALVGYTF
j_call: TRBJ1-1; clone_size: few; v_call: TRBV20-1; d_call: .; cdr3_nt: TGCAGTGCTAGAGACCCTCCTGAAGCTTTCTTT; cdr3_aa: CSARDPPEAFF
j_call: TRBJ1-1; clone_size: .; v_call: TRBV18; d_call: .; cdr3_nt: TGTGCCAGCTCCCCCGACGTCGCGAACACTGAAGCTTTCTTT; cdr3_aa: CASSPDVANTEAFF
j_call: TRBJ2-3; clone_size: .; v_call: TRBV18; d_call: .; cdr3_nt: TGTGCCAGCTCACCATCAATGGATACGCAGTATTTT; cdr3_aa: CASSPSMDTQYF
j_call: TRBJ2-3; clone_size: .; v_call: TRBV7-9; d_call: TRBD2; cdr3_nt: TGTGCCAGCAGCTTTGGGACTAGCGGGGATACGCAGTATTTT; cdr3_aa: CASSFGTSGDTQYF
j_call: TRBJ2-3; clone_size: .; v_call: TRBV18; d_call: TRBD2; cdr3_nt: TGTGCCAGCTCCCCGGGACTAGCAACAGATACGCAGTATTTT; cdr3_aa: CASSPGLATDTQYF
j_call: TRBJ2-1; clone_size: few; v_call: TRBV5-1; d_call: .; cdr3_nt: TGCGCCAGCAAAAGCACCGGGGGGCGGGGCGGTGAGCAGTTCTTC; cdr3_aa: CASKSTGGRGGEQFF
j_call: TRBJ2-5; clone_size: .; v_call: TRBV18; d_call: .; cdr3_nt: TGTGCCAGCTCACCAGTTGGGAGAGAGACCCAGTACTTC; cdr3_aa: CASSPVGRETQYF
j_call: TRBJ1-5; clone_size: .; v_call: TRBV11-3; d_call: .; cdr3_nt: TGTGCCAGCAGCTTACAGGGTGATCAGCCCCAGCATTTT; cdr3_aa: CASSLQGDQPQHF
j_call: TRBJ2-3; clone_size: .; v_call: TRBV7-5; d_call: .; cdr3_nt: TGTGCCAGAAGCTTACAAGGGGGAGATCAGACAGATACGCAGTATTTT; cdr3_aa: CARSLQGGDQTDTQYF
j_call: TRBJ2-7; clone_size: .; v_call: TRBV6-1; d_call: .; cdr3_nt: TGTGCCAGCAGTGTTTCGGCAGTTTACGAGCAGTACTTC; cdr3_aa: CASSVSAVYEQYF
j_call: TRBJ1-2; clone_size: .; v_call: TRBV9; d_call: .; cdr3_nt: TGTGCCAGCAGCGTTACCCTGGGGGGGGGTTCGGGTAACTATGGCTACACCTTC; cdr3_aa: CASSVTLGGGSGNYGYTF
j_call: TRBJ2-4; clone_size: .; v_call: TRBV5-1; d_call: .; cdr3_nt: TGCGCCAGCAGCTTCGGGCCAACGGGGGCGTTAAACATTCAGTACTTC; cdr3_aa: CASSFGPTGALNIQYF
j_call: TRBJ2-3; clone_size: .; v_call: TRBV14; d_call: .; cdr3_nt: TGTGCCAGCAGCCACCCCCCTAGAACTTTGCAGTATTTT; cdr3_aa: CASSHPPRTLQYF
j_call: TRBJ1-5; clone_size: .; v_call: TRBV6-1; d_call: .; cdr3_nt: TGTGCCAGCAGTGTTTGGCCTGGGGAAGGTCAGCCCCAGCATTTT; cdr3_aa: CASSVWPGEGQPQHF
j_call: TRBJ2-3; clone_size: .; v_call: TRBV30; d_call: TRBD2; cdr3_nt: TGTGCCTGGAGTGTAAGCGGGGTGGGTACGCAGTATTTT; cdr3_aa: CAWSVSGVGTQYF
j_call: TRBJ2-1; clone_size: .; v_call: TRBV27; d_call: .; cdr3_nt: TGTGCCAGCAGTTTATCACGGGGGCGGGAAGAGCAGTTCTTC; cdr3_aa: CASSLSRGREEQFF
j_call: TRBJ2-3; clone_size: .; v_call: TRBV9; d_call: .; cdr3_nt: TGTGCCAGCAGGGGGACCATCAGCACAGATACGCAGTATTTT; cdr3_aa: CASRGTISTDTQYF
j_call: TRBJ1-1; clone_size: .; v_call: TRBV6-5; d_call: TRBD1; cdr3_nt: TGTGCCAGCAGTTGGGACAGCAACACTGAAGCTTTCTTT; cdr3_aa: CASSWDSNTEAFF
j_call: TRBJ1-4; clone_size: .; v_call: TRBV7-2; d_call: .; cdr3_nt: TGTGCCAGCAACACCCAGGGGCGCGTTGAAAAACTGTTTTTT; cdr3_aa: CASNTQGRVEKLFF